This record concerns one T cell receptor (beta chain) sequence. Its antigen remains unknown. The sample is drawn from a study of memory CD4+ T cells and cytomegalovirus serostatus. Study-wide background: Healthy Belgian adult donors included about nine CMV-positive and 20 to 30 CMV-negative people.

Sequenced by immunoSEQ multiplex PCR; TCRdb stores in-frame clones only, minus some. The sample has 50,000 to 70,000 clones; 70% to 80% are singletons. The sort gate was single viable CD3+CD4+CD8-CD45RO+ cells for memory CD4+ T cells. CMV serostatus came from serum IgG against pp150, pp28, p38, p52. CD4+ T cells were isolated by positive magnetic selection. The study, taken as a whole, reports: CD4+ memory repertoires contained about 40% of the roughly 150 reported CMV TCRbeta sequences.

Trimming pared 7 bases from V and 2 bases from J, leaving 14 bases between. From germline, CDR1 is MNHNS and CDR2 SASEGT. The CDR3 sequence is 14 residues long. The TCR originated in an adult in good health and CMV-seropositive. This chain connects TRBV6-1 to TRBJ1-1; tentatively, D is TRBD1 (6 bases). Source material: memory CD4+ T cells from blood. The CDR3 DNA reads TGTGCCAGCATGCCAGGGGTCAGTAACACTGAAGCTTTCTTT. Residues: CASMPGVSNTEAFF.